The clone carrying this TCR beta chain was picked up one time. Germline V gives CDR1 SEHNR, CDR2 FQNEAQ (reference sequence). The CDR3 is made up of 14 amino acids. Trimming removed 5 bases at V and 5 bases at J, with 15 bases between. The sample is drawn from a study of shared clonotypes between healthy human individuals. Clones were read by immunoSEQ multiplex PCR, and TCRdb kept only the in-frame ones, dropping some. The table has 330,000 or so clones, roughly 70% seen once. Sequencing was performed on memory CD4+ T cells sorted from blood. Noted subset: CD45RA-negative fraction. The sequence came from a man in his thirties or forties in good health. The genes are TRBV7-9 and TRBJ1-1, with a weak D call TRBD1 (6 bases). DNA for the CDR3: TGTGCCAGCAGCCCTAAAGGGGGAGGTACTGAAGCTTTCTTT. Its translation: CASSPKGGGTEAFF.